This TCR beta chain is from a study of T cells after yellow fever vaccination. Study-wide background: Low-cell-number fractions were prepared with SMART-Seq v4 Ultra Low Input.

5'RACE template switching added a universal primer site and UMIs to TCR cDNA. TCRdb reanalysed the 5' RACE reads using MiXCR and keeps one entry per CDR3 protein. The sample includes hundreds of thousands of distinct CDR3 sequences, about a fifth of them seen just once. Regarding this clonotype: Its target is unknown.

Points from the study as a whole: It was a weaker secondary response, yet one that peaked faster, at day 5 versus 15. Subsequent to the booster, the majority of primary-vaccination clones reappeared (96% CD4, 85% to 90% CD8).

The J segment lost 3 bases and the V segment lost 0 bases, leaving 3 bases of the junction unmatched. Germline V lookup: CDR1 LGHNA, CDR2 YSLEER. The CDR3 runs 15 residues. The sample was PBMCs, taken 21 days after the first yellow fever vaccination. The chain couples TRBV4-3 to TRBJ2-3; 7 nucleotides agree with TRBD2. The source is a man between 18 and 35 years old who received the YFV17D yellow fever vaccine. CDR3 in DNA: TGCGCCAGCAGCCAAGAAGGGCGGGGGACAGATACGCAGTATTTT. It encodes CASSQEGRGTDTQYF.